This entry is about one T cell receptor (beta chain). TCRdb independently ran MiXCR on the 5' RACE reads; one entry per CDR3 protein. This sample has tens of thousands of distinct CDR3 sequences, with 11% found just once. This entry is derived from a study of early T cells in non-severe SARS-CoV-2 infection. Study details: It was bulk RNA from unsorted whole blood that was sequenced, and the chains were unpaired.

The length of the CDR3 is 15 residues. Per the germline V gene, CDR1 is MNHEY and CDR2 is SVGAGI. The V gene lost 5 bases and the J gene lost 2 bases, with 13 bases spanning the gap. The rearrangement uses TRBV6-5 and TRBJ1-5; D possibly corresponds to TRBD1 (5 bases). This receptor was obtained from an adult who was a healthcare worker with PCR-confirmed SARS-CoV-2 infection or an uninfected control (not recorded which). Material: whole blood, obtained at baseline. Written as DNA, the CDR3 is TGTGCCAGCAGTCGAGGGGAGGAGGGCAATCAGCCCCAGCATTTT. Amino acids: CASSRGEEGNQPQHF.